These 18 T cell receptor beta chains came from one sample sequenced in a study of prognosis after radiotherapy for stage I lung cancer. Template was genomic DNA; TCR beta CDR3 amplified in two multiplex PCR rounds. First-round PCR used primers specific to each TRBV and TRBJ gene. In TCRdb, the multiplex PCR reads were re-called with MiXCR into one record per CDR3 protein. This table has about 35,000 distinct CDR3 sequences, around 30% appearing once. Here the sequenced sample was PBMCs, taken before or after stereotactic body radiation therapy (not recorded which). The receptors were gathered from a donor over 45 with non-small cell lung cancer.

This clonotype was observed many times. This chain links TRBV4-1 with TRBJ1-1; D unresolved. Germline CDR1 and CDR2: MGHRA and YSYEKL. Trimming removed 1 base from V and 4 bases from J, with 7 bases in between. The CDR3 extends over 13 amino acids. This chain's CDR3 is CASSQAEGTEAFF. DNA of the CDR3: TGCGCCAGCAGCCAAGCAGAGGGCACTGAAGCTTTCTTT.

The sample holds many counts of this clonotype. A single base separates this from a much larger clone, so it may be a read error. The DNA for the CDR3 is TGCGGTGCGAGACTAGCGGGACGCACAGATACGCAGTATTTT. It specifies CGARLAGRTDTQYF. This rearrangement joins TRBV20-1 to TRBJ2-3; TRBD2 agrees at 11 bases. Germline V gives CDR1 DFQATT, CDR2 SNEGSKA (reference sequence). CDR3 length: 14 residues.

As to this clonotype: This likely reflects a read error, since a far larger clone is one base away. V usage is TRBV6-5 and J usage is TRBJ1-6; no firm D call. V dropped 7 bases and J dropped 6 bases, with 7 bases sitting between them. This CDR3 spans 12 amino acids. Germline lookup yields CDR1 MNHEY and CDR2 SVGAGI. The CDR3 nucleotides are TGTGCCAGCATCCTACTTAATTCACCCCTCCACTTT. This sequence encodes CASILLNSPLHF.

This clonotype has at least ten counts. V usage is TRBV2 and J usage is TRBJ2-3; no reliable D call. CDR1 and CDR2 (germline): SNHLY, FYNNEI. The V gene lost 3 bases and the J gene lost 2 bases, with 6 bases spanning the gap. The CDR3 has 13 residues. The CDR3 DNA sequence: TGTGCCAGCAGTGATCGGCTCACAGATACGCAGTATTTT. It specifies CASSDRLTDTQYF.

As to this clonotype: Only one base separates this from a far larger clonotype, so it likely reflects a read error. The chain has TRBV6-2 or TRBV6-3 and TRBJ2-2; 10 bases are a match to TRBD1. This CDR3 has 15 amino acids. Germline V lookup: CDR1 MNHEY, CDR2 SVGEGT. V lost 5 bases, J lost 3 bases, and 3 bases stayed unmatched. The CDR3 nucleotides are TGTGCCAGCAGTCCGGGACAGGGGTACACCGGGGAGCTGTTTTTT. It yields the protein CASSPGQGYTGELFF.

This clonotype was observed many times. The chain couples TRBV30 to TRBJ1-4; 10 bases match TRBD1. Trimming took 3 bases from V and 5 from J; bases not matched to a gene: 3. The CDR3 has 14 amino acids. CDR1 and CDR2 (germline): GTSNPN, SVGIG (reference sequence). The CDR3 sequence is CAWSTDRGNEKLFF. CDR3 DNA sequence: TGTGCCTGGAGCACGGACAGGGGGAATGAAAAACTGTTTTTT.

This clonotype rates as medium-sized (0.01 to 0.1%). J is TRBJ2-7 and V is TRBV6-1; D uncertain. V was trimmed by 4 bases and J by 2 bases, leaving 12 bases between them. The CDR3 runs to 14 residues. Looked up from germline, CDR1 is MNHNS and CDR2 is SASEGT. The CDR3 DNA sequence: TGTGCCAGCAGTGTCGGGCAGGTGACCTACGAGCAGTACTTC. It codes for CASSVGQVTYEQYF.

This clonotype was recorded many times. The chain links TRBV6-2 or TRBV6-3 to TRBJ1-1; unclear D gene. Germline V CDR1 and CDR2: MNHEY, SVGEGT. The V and J ends lost 6 bases and 4 bases respectively, with 9 bases between them. The CDR3 length is 12 residues. The CDR3 DNA sequence: TGTGCCAGCAGCCCCCCTATCACTGAAGCTTTCTTT. It translates to CASSPPITEAFF.

The chain is built from TRBV5-1 and TRBJ1-2; D gene unclear. CDR3 size: 14 residues. V lost 4 bases, J lost 7 bases, and 17 bases lay in between. In germline, CDR1 is SGHRS, CDR2 YFSETQ. CDR3 sequence (DNA): TGCGCCAGCAGCCCTGGGTCGGAAGGCGGTGGCTACACCTTC. Translating gives CASSPGSEGGGYTF.

Sample share makes this clonotype medium-sized. The chain recombines TRBV12-3 or TRBV12-4 with TRBJ1-1, with TRBD1 matching 7 bases. The CDR3 runs to 16 residues. V trimming: 2 bases; J trimming: 4 bases; junction bases outside the gene matches: 10. Here the CDR3 reads CASSLRQARQGTEAFF. CDR3 nucleotide sequence: TGTGCCAGCAGTTTAAGGCAGGCTCGACAGGGCACTGAAGCTTTCTTT.

About this clonotype itself: A much larger clone is a single base away; this may be a read error. The V gene is TRBV4-2, the J gene TRBJ2-5; the match to TRBD2 covers 12 bases. The CDR3 has 16 amino acids. CDR1 and CDR2 from the germline V gene are LGHNA and YNFKEQ. CDR3 DNA sequence: TGTTCCAGCAGCCAAGGGCTAGCGGGGGGGTTTGAGACCCAGTACTTC. Protein sequence: CSSSQGLAGGFETQYF.

This clonotype was picked up many times. This chain joins TRBV6-2 or TRBV6-3 and TRBJ1-2, with D hard to call. CDR1 MNHEY and CDR2 SVGEGT come from the germline V gene. Trimming stripped 0 bases from V and 5 bases from J, with 7 bases between. The CDR3 runs 13 residues. CDR3 nucleotides: TGTGCCAGCAGTTACTCGGGTCGTTATGGCTACACCTTC. This gives the protein CASSYSGRYGYTF.

The chain employs TRBV6-2 or TRBV6-3 and TRBJ2-2, with a possible D match to TRBD2 (6 bases). Germline CDR1 reads MNHEY; CDR2 reads SVGEGT. The CDR3 runs to 17 residues. V was trimmed by 7 bases and J by 2 bases, leaving 20 bases between them. The CDR3 reads CASTDKGGAVNTGELFF. In DNA form, the CDR3 reads TGTGCCAGCACCGATAAAGGAGGGGCGGTCAACACCGGGGAGCTGTTTTTT.

This clonotype was observed many times. This chain joins TRBV5-1 and TRBJ2-2; D not certain. CDR3 length: 17 residues. Germline assignment: CDR1 SGHRS and CDR2 YFSETQ. Trimming stripped 0 bases from V and 0 bases from J, with 12 bases between. As DNA, the CDR3 is TGCGCCAGCAGCTTGGTTCAAGGATCCGCGAACACCGGGGAGCTGTTTTTT. This gives the protein CASSLVQGSANTGELFF.

This clonotype was counted ten times or more. This chain joins TRBV24-1 and TRBJ2-2; D gene ambiguous. The CDR3 covers 16 residues. V dropped 2 bases and J dropped 1 base, with 10 bases sitting between them. The germline CDR1 and CDR2 sequences are KGHDR and SFDVKD. The CDR3 sequence is CATSDYQWGNTGELFF. The CDR3 DNA is TGTGCCACCAGTGATTACCAATGGGGGAACACCGGGGAGCTGTTTTTT.

As concerns this clonotype: An end of the junction does not agree with germline; a read error may underlie this. J is TRBJ2-2 and V is TRBV7-8; TRBD2 is a possible D gene (5 bases). The CDR3 length is 15 residues. Looked up from germline, CDR1 is SGHVS and CDR2 is FQNEAQ. CDR3 loop: CASRISVGSTRELFF. The CDR3 DNA follows: TGTGCCAGCAGGATTAGCGTGGGGTCCACCAGGGAGCTGTTTTTT.

This clonotype appeared many times. The chain is built from TRBV25-1 and TRBJ1-1, with TRBD1 as a possible D gene (5 bases). Germline V gene lookup returns CDR1 MGHDK and CDR2 SYGVNS. The CDR3 has 14 amino acids. The ends were cut back, 8 bases at V and 1 base at J, with 14 bases in the middle. The CDR3 coding sequence is TGTGCCAGCTCTCGCGAGGGACCGAACACTGAAGCTTTCTTT. Its protein product is CASSREGPNTEAFF.

About this clonotype itself: This likely reflects a read error, since a far larger clone is one base away. The chain's CDR3 is CASRQLITGNGQFF. CDR3 sequence (DNA): TGTGCCAGCAGACAACTGATAACGGGGAATGGGCAGTTCTTC. The chain employs TRBV6-4 and TRBJ2-1; maybe TRBD2 (5 bases). Germline V lookup: CDR1 MRHNA, CDR2 SNTAGT. The CDR3 contains 14 residues.